These 10 T cell receptor beta chains were all obtained from the same sample, sequenced in a study of T-cell reconstitution after alpha-beta-depleted transplantation in children. Preparation of the TCRbeta library used unique molecular identifiers. TCRdb independently ran MiXCR on the PCR reads; one entry per CDR3 protein. This sample has 40,000 to 55,000 distinct CDR3 sequences, with approximately 8.7% found just once. The material sequenced was PBMCs, mostly from graft donor cells, taken 60 days after TCRalphabeta/CD19-depleted stem cell transplant. These receptor sequences come from a male patient between 2 and 15 years old who had a stem cell transplant for chronic granulomatous disease, so the T cells may come from the graft donor.

There are many counts of this clonotype. The chain carries TRBV7-8 and TRBJ2-2; TRBD1 is a possible D gene (6 bases). The CDR3 totals 16 residues. The V gene's germline CDR1 is SGHVS and CDR2 FQNEAQ. The V end lost 1 base, the J end lost 0 bases, and 9 bases lay between the germline ends. The CDR3 DNA follows: TGTGCCAGCAGCTTAGGATGGGGGCCGAACACCGGGGAGCTGTTTTTT. Its translation: CASSLGWGPNTGELFF.

This clonotype has at least ten counts. V gene TRBV20-1 combines with J gene TRBJ2-5, with a tentative D call TRBD2 (5 bases). The V gene's germline CDR1 is DFQATT and CDR2 SNEGSKA (reference sequence). V gave up 5 bases and J gave up 4 bases, with 20 bases separating them. CDR3 length: 15 residues. The DNA of the CDR3 is TGCAGTGCTGCCCTGGACTCACATACGGGAGAGACCCAGTACTTC. It translates to CSAALDSHTGETQYF.

This clonotype was recorded at least ten times. The chain has TRBV12-3 or TRBV12-4 and TRBJ2-1, with 12 positions matching TRBD2. The CDR3 is made up of 14 amino acids. V was clipped by 7 bases and J by 10 bases; unmatched bases: 8. The CDR3 bases are TGTGCCAGCACGACTAGCGGGAGATCAGGGGAGCAGTTCTTC. It encodes CASTTSGRSGEQFF.

The table lists this clonotype with many counts. V and J are TRBV7-6 and TRBJ2-2; the match to TRBD2 covers 14 bases. The germline V gene has CDR1 SGHVS and CDR2 FNYEAQ. This CDR3 has 18 amino acids. J gave up 5 bases and V 1 base, and 6 bases lay outside the gene matches. In DNA form, the CDR3 reads TGTGCCAGCAGCTTAGGACTAGCGGGAGGGCCGCGGACCGGGGAGCTGTTTTTT. It encodes CASSLGLAGGPRTGELFF. Looking up the rest from reference TRBV7-6 and TRBJ2-2 gives the full variable domain: GAGVSQSPRYKVTKRGQDVALRCDPISGHVSLYWYRQALGQGPEFLTYFNYEAQQDKSGLPNDRFSAERPEGSISTLTIQRTEQRDSAMYRCASSLGLAGGPRTGELFFGEGSRLTVL.

This clonotype was seen ten or more times. This chain connects TRBV6-5 to TRBJ2-3, with TRBD2 matching over 9 bases. The ends lost 0 bases at V and 4 bases at J; junction bases unmatched: 8. Germline CDR1 MNHEY, CDR2 SVGAGI. This CDR3 contains 17 residues. The CDR3 region is CASSYSPLAGRPDTQYF. The CDR3 DNA follows: TGTGCCAGCAGTTACTCCCCCCTAGCGGGACGGCCAGATACGCAGTATTTT.

The chain uses TRBV13 and TRBJ2-1; D is ambiguous. This CDR3 contains 13 residues. Germline loops: CDR1 PRHDT, CDR2 FYEKMQ (reference sequence). V lost 0 bases and J 4 bases, leaving 4 bases between the germline ends. CDR3 DNA: TGTGCCAGCAGCTTAGGGGAGTACAATGAGCAGTTCTTC. Translated: CASSLGEYNEQFF.

This clonotype was observed at least ten times. The chain uses TRBV7-9 and TRBJ2-7; D is tentatively TRBD1 or TRBD2 (5 bases each). Germline loops: CDR1 SEHNR, CDR2 FQNEAQ (reference sequence). V lost 5 bases, J lost 6 bases, and 17 bases lay in between. The CDR3 runs 14 residues. CDR3 coding DNA: TGTGCCAGCAGCCCTGGGGGATTTGCGCCCGAGCAGTACTTC. It encodes CASSPGGFAPEQYF.

This clonotype was observed at least ten times. The chain combines TRBV27 with TRBJ1-6; D unresolved. V was clipped by 0 bases and J by 7 bases, with 10 bases between them. The CDR3 covers 15 residues. The germline V gene encodes CDR1 MNHEY and CDR2 SMNVEV (reference sequence). CDR3 sequence (DNA): TGTGCCAGCAGTTTATCGAAGGGAGGGAATTCACCCCTCCACTTT. Translating it yields CASSLSKGGNSPLHF.

Ten or more counts support this clonotype. The rearrangement links TRBV5-5 to TRBJ2-3, with 15 bases that match TRBD2. J gave up 3 bases and V 5 bases, and 10 bases lay outside the gene matches. The length of the CDR3 is 18 residues. The V gene's germline CDR1 is SGHKS and CDR2 YYEKEE (reference sequence). The CDR3 DNA reads as TGTGCCAGCAGACCCCCGGGACTAGCGGGAGGAGGGACAGATACGCAGTATTTT. This encodes CASRPPGLAGGGTDTQYF.

The chain carries TRBV7-9 and TRBJ2-3; TRBD2 matches at 9 bases. The CDR3 loop spans 14 amino acids. The germline gives CDR1 SEHNR, CDR2 FQNEAQ (reference sequence). V lost 3 bases to trimming and J lost 5 bases; unmatched junction nucleotides: 3. In nucleotides, the CDR3 is TGTGCCAGCAGCTTTTCACTAGCGGGAGATACGCAGTATTTT. It is translated as CASSFSLAGDTQYF.